A selection of T cell receptor beta chains follows, all from one sample in a study of T-cell memory formation after mild COVID-19. A single record per CDR3 protein comes from TCRdb applying MiXCR to the 5' RACE reads. Among 150,000 to 200,000 distinct CDR3 sequences, roughly 23% were seen once, and the ten largest hold about 23%. The sample was PBMCs or a T cell subset sorted from them (not recorded which). The receptors shown here come from an adult woman who had mild COVID-19 (a few samples of this study predate the infection). Cell type and time point are not known. The CDR3 runs from the conserved cysteine through the conserved F or W. D genes are given only for firm matches. Not every row has a clone size; where given, it reads once, few, many or a size class.

v_gene	j_gene	d_gene	abundance	CDR3aa	CDR3nt
TRBV4-1	TRBJ2-5	NA	NA	CASSPGRETQYF	TGCGCCAGCAGCCCGGGGAGGGAGACCCAGTACTTC
TRBV6-2/TRBV6-3	TRBJ2-7	NA	few	CATSNGLTYEQYF	TGTGCCACCAGCAACGGACTGACCTACGAGCAGTACTTC
TRBV21-1	TRBJ1-5	NA	NA	CASSGGGGNQPQHF	TGTGCCAGCTCGGGAGGGGGCGGCAATCAGCCCCAGCATTTT
TRBV6-5	TRBJ1-1	NA	few	CASSYSPGADEAFF	TGTGCCAGCAGTTACTCGCCGGGCGCCGATGAAGCTTTCTTT
TRBV13	TRBJ2-1	TRBD2	NA	CASSFPSGDYNEQFF	TGTGCCAGCAGCTTCCCTAGCGGGGATTACAATGAGCAGTTCTTC
TRBV12-3/TRBV12-4	TRBJ1-1	NA	few	CASSFSGQGTPTEAFF	TGTGCCAGCAGTTTTTCGGGGCAGGGCACCCCCACTGAAGCTTTCTTT
TRBV12-3/TRBV12-4	TRBJ1-2	NA	few	CASSLAWSYTF	TGTGCCAGCAGTTTAGCCTGGAGCTACACCTTC
TRBV12-3/TRBV12-4	TRBJ2-7	NA	NA	CASRTGTKYEQYF	TGTGCCAGCAGAACCGGGACGAAATACGAGCAGTACTTC
TRBV4-2	TRBJ2-4	NA	few	CASSQDSGTLVPIAKNIQYF	TGTGCCAGCAGCCAAGATTCGGGAACTCTCGTCCCAATAGCCAAAAACATTCAGTACTTC
TRBV5-1	TRBJ2-7	NA	many	CASSGQSSYEQYF	TGCGCCAGCAGCGGACAGAGCTCCTACGAGCAGTACTTC
TRBV5-1	TRBJ2-7	NA	few	CASSSGDRSGYYEQYF	TGCGCCAGCAGCTCGGGGGACAGATCGGGTTACTACGAGCAGTACTTC